The clone carrying this T cell receptor (beta chain) was counted many times. The CDR3 sequence is 18 residues long. Between the trimmed V and J ends, which lost 0 bases and 2 bases, there was a span of 19 bases. Germline CDR1 is SGHAT and CDR2 is FQNNGV. The sample originates from a study of T-cell reconstitution after alpha-beta-depleted transplantation in children. Construction of the TCRbeta library involved unique molecular identifiers. TCRdb re-called the PCR reads through MiXCR, storing one row per CDR3 protein. The sample holds 420,000 or so distinct CDR3 sequences, 11% seen once. The gene calls are TRBV11-2 and TRBJ1-2, with D unresolved. The receptor was derived from a human donor who donated a stem cell graft to a child with acute myeloid leukemia. Sequences were derived from PBMCs from the stem cell graft donor, sampled from the stem cell graft. CDR3 residues: CASSLETPRRGKNYGYTF. In nucleotides, the CDR3 is TGTGCCAGCAGCTTAGAGACCCCCCGACGAGGGAAGAACTATGGCTACACCTTC. The entire variable domain, with the rest obtained from reference TRBV11-2 and TRBJ1-2, is as follows: EAGVAQSPRYKIIEKRQSVAFWCNPISGHATLYWYQQILGQGPKLLIQFQNNGVVDDSQLPKDRFSAERLKGVDSTLKIQPAKLEDSAVYLCASSLETPRRGKNYGYTFGSGTRLTVV.